Below, 29 T cell receptor beta chains from the same sample are listed, as sequenced in a study of T cells in Graves' hyperthyroidism and ophthalmopathy. TCR beta CDR3 region amplification was performed from RNA transcripts. During a first-round RT-PCR of the TCR CDR3, the HTBI primer set was used. TCRdb fed the multiplex PCR reads into MiXCR, producing one record per CDR3 protein. The sample has a few hundred thousand distinct CDR3 sequences, approximately 14% seen once; the top ten hold approximately 7%. Sequenced: blood. These receptors all come from a woman between 25 and 40 years old with Graves' hyperthyroidism.

In the case of this clonotype: Possible read error: a much larger clone is one base away. This chain connects TRBV12-3 or TRBV12-4 to TRBJ2-5; 7 bases match TRBD2. Germline trimming cut 6 bases from V and 9 bases from J; bases unmatched to any gene: 13. This CDR3 has 14 amino acids. The CDR3 protein is CASRPPGGVEAQYF. CDR3 in DNA: TGTGCCAGCAGGCCCCCGGGAGGTGTGGAGGCCCAGTACTTC.

This chain connects TRBV10-3 to TRBJ1-1; no definite D call. This CDR3 is 14 amino acids long. Germline assignment: CDR1 ENHRY and CDR2 SYGVKD. Trimming removed 0 bases at V and 1 base at J, with 6 bases between. Here the CDR3 reads CAISESWENTEAFF. The CDR3 DNA reads TGTGCCATCAGTGAGTCGTGGGAGAACACTGAAGCTTTCTTT.

The chain employs TRBV7-9 and TRBJ2-7; TRBD1 agrees at 7 bases. The germline gives CDR1 SEHNR, CDR2 FQNEAQ (reference sequence). The CDR3 is 15 amino acids. Losses at the gene ends were 0 bases for V and 0 bases for J; bases not matched to a gene: 2. CDR3: CASSLATGISYEQYF. The CDR3, as DNA: TGTGCCAGCAGCTTAGCGACAGGGATCTCCTACGAGCAGTACTTC.

A few counts support this clonotype. The V gene is TRBV7-7, the J gene TRBJ1-5, with 8 positions matching TRBD1. V was clipped by 2 bases and J by 7 bases; unmatched bases: 10. Germline CDR1 is SSHAT and CDR2 is FNYEAQ (reference sequence). The CDR3 covers 16 residues. The CDR3 coding sequence is TGTGCCAGCAGCTTACCCCCCACAGGGGGTGGGCAGCCCCAGCATTTT. It codes for CASSLPPTGGGQPQHF. The whole variable domain, filled in from reference TRBV7-7 and TRBJ1-5, reads GAGVSQSPRYKVTKRGQDVTLRCDPISSHATLYWYQQALGQGPEFLTYFNYEAQPDKSGLPSDRFSAERPEGSISTLTIQRTEQRDSAMYRCASSLPPTGGGQPQHFGDGTRLSIL.

The table lists this clonotype with many counts. This chain links TRBV6-5 with TRBJ2-3, with D perhaps TRBD2 (6 bases). Germline V gene sequence: CDR1 MNHEY, CDR2 SVGAGI. CDR3 length equals 17 residues. Trimming cost V 2 bases and J 1 base, with 16 bases left between them. CDR3 in amino acids: CASSYRGGLAGTDTQYF. CDR3 sequence (DNA): TGTGCCAGCAGTTACAGGGGAGGCCTAGCAGGCACAGATACGCAGTATTTT.

This clonotype appeared many times. The genes are TRBV11-1 and TRBJ2-1; D gene ambiguous. V gave up 1 base and J gave up 5 bases, with 6 bases separating them. The CDR3 has 13 residues. Germline V gives CDR1 SGHAT, CDR2 FQDESV (reference sequence). CDR3 coding DNA: TGTGCCAGCAGCTTAGGGCTAGACAATGAGCAGTTCTTC. Translating it yields CASSLGLDNEQFF.

This clonotype occurred many times. The rearrangement joins TRBV3-1 to TRBJ2-7; the D gene is possibly TRBD2 (6 bases). The CDR3 loop spans 15 amino acids. Germline V lookup: CDR1 LGHDT, CDR2 YNNKEL (reference sequence). V lost 2 bases and J 5 bases, leaving 16 bases between the germline ends. CDR3 in amino acids: CASSQSVSGSNEQYF. The CDR3 nucleotides read TGTGCCAGCAGCCAATCGGTCAGCGGGTCCAACGAGCAGTACTTC.

This clonotype is a singleton in its sample. The chain uses TRBV7-3 and TRBJ2-4; perhaps TRBD2 as D (6 bases). CDR1 SGHTA and CDR2 FQGTGA come from the germline V gene. The CDR3 covers 15 residues. Deletions cut 2 bases from V and 5 bases from J, with 13 bases between. CDR3 region: CASSLGGTLQNIQYF. In DNA, the CDR3 is TGTGCCAGCAGCTTAGGCGGGACCCTCCAAAACATTCAGTACTTC.

V gene TRBV3-1 combines with J gene TRBJ1-4; weak D call: TRBD1 (5 bases). V lost 0 bases to trimming and J lost 6 bases, with 8 bases between them. Germline assignment: CDR1 LGHDT and CDR2 YNNKEL (reference sequence). The CDR3 covers 14 residues. CDR3 amino acids: CASSQDGGDEKLFF. Here the CDR3 DNA reads TGTGCCAGCAGCCAAGACGGGGGGGATGAAAAACTGTTTTTT.

This clonotype was recorded many times. The chain is built from TRBV6-1 and TRBJ1-1; a possible D gene is TRBD1 (6 bases). The CDR3 runs to 18 residues. V was cut by 6 bases and J by 0 bases, with 23 bases left in between. Germline V CDR1 and CDR2: MNHNS, SASEGT. The CDR3: CASRTNPGAADLNTEAFF. CDR3 sequence (DNA): TGTGCCAGCAGAACAAACCCAGGGGCCGCTGACTTGAACACTGAAGCTTTCTTT.

This clonotype was seen only a few times. The chain employs TRBV19 and TRBJ2-7; D not resolved. Per the germline V gene, CDR1 is LNHDA and CDR2 is SQIVND (reference sequence). The CDR3 sequence is 15 residues long. Trimming cost V 0 bases and J 4 bases, with 13 bases left between them. CDR3 bases: TGTGCCAGTAGTATAGACCACACGGATGGTTACGAGCAGTACTTC. It is translated as CASSIDHTDGYEQYF.

The sample holds a few counts of this clonotype. The chain combines TRBV14 with TRBJ2-1; perhaps TRBD1 as D (6 bases). This CDR3 is built from 14 residues. The ends were cut back, 5 bases at V and 4 bases at J, with 12 bases in the middle. CDR1 and CDR2 (germline): SGHDN, FVKESK. The CDR3 DNA reads as TGTGCCAGCAGCGATGGGACATCATACAATGAGCAGTTCTTC. It encodes CASSDGTSYNEQFF. Full variable domain (missing parts from reference TRBV14 and TRBJ2-1): EAGVTQFPSHSVIEKGQTVTLRCDPISGHDNLYWYRRVMGKEIKFLLHFVKESKQDESGMPNNRFLAERTGGTYSTLKVQPAELEDSGVYFCASSDGTSYNEQFFGPGTRLTVL.

This clonotype showed up many times. The CDR3 loop is CAGAQGLVSPWYF. In DNA, the CDR3 is TGTGCCGGGGCACAAGGACTAGTCAGTCCGTGGTACTTC. The V and J genes are TRBV2 and TRBJ2-5; 7 bases align to TRBD2. The V and J ends lost 11 bases and 13 bases, in that order; junction bases with no gene match: 19. The CDR3 has 13 amino acids. The V gene's germline CDR1 is SNHLY and CDR2 FYNNEI.

This clonotype showed up just a few times. This chain uses TRBV6-1 with TRBJ2-1, with 11 bases that match TRBD2. Germline V gene sequence: CDR1 MNHNS, CDR2 SASEGT. V shed 3 bases and J 4 bases; nucleotides not matched to a gene: 5. CDR3 size: 16 residues. This chain's CDR3 is CASSEFGTSGYNEQFF. The CDR3 coding sequence is TGTGCCAGCAGTGAGTTTGGGACTAGCGGTTACAATGAGCAGTTCTTC.

This clonotype was seen a handful of times. The V gene is TRBV30, the J gene TRBJ1-2, with 8 positions matching TRBD1. This CDR3 comprises 13 residues. The trim removed 0 bases at V and 4 bases at J, leaving 1 base unmatched. CDR1 and CDR2 from the germline V gene are GTSNPN and SVGIG (reference sequence). The CDR3, as DNA: TGTGCCTGGAGTGTACAGGGGGGCTATGGCTACACCTTC. Translation gives CAWSVQGGYGYTF.

This clonotype was counted ten times or more. The CDR3 coding sequence is TGCAGTGCTAGAGATCTAGGTACAGGACCCTACGAGCAGTACTTC. It is translated as CSARDLGTGPYEQYF. The chain links TRBV20-1 to TRBJ2-7; the D gene is possibly TRBD1 (5 bases). V lost 0 bases to trimming and J lost 2 bases, with 14 bases between them. Germline values: CDR1 DFQATT, CDR2 SNEGSKA (reference sequence). The length of the CDR3 is 15 residues.

This chain joins TRBV20-1 and TRBJ2-7; TRBD2 matches at 10 bases. Trimming cost V 6 bases and J 5 bases; bases outside gene matches: 13. The germline V gene has CDR1 DFQATT and CDR2 SNEGSKA (reference sequence). The CDR3 has 15 residues. CDR3 loop: CSASTTSGTVHEQYF. The CDR3, as DNA: TGCAGTGCCTCAACCACTAGCGGGACTGTCCACGAGCAGTACTTC.

This clonotype was picked up a small number of times. In DNA form, the CDR3 reads TGCGCCAGCAGGAACACGGTGAACACTGAAGCTTTCTTT. This sequence encodes CASRNTVNTEAFF. This sequence joins TRBV10-2 and TRBJ1-1; D is uncertain. The CDR3 runs to 13 residues. The V gene's germline CDR1 is WSHSY and CDR2 SAAADI. Trimming left V 6 bases short and J 0 bases short, with 8 bases between.

This clonotype was counted many times. The gene calls are TRBV11-2 and TRBJ2-3; D is ambiguous. Germline assignment: CDR1 SGHAT and CDR2 FQNNGV. This CDR3 comprises 12 residues. The V gene lost 6 bases and the J gene lost 4 bases, with 8 bases spanning the gap. In DNA, the CDR3 is TGTGCCAGCAGGGCCTCCGCAGATACGCAGTATTTT. Its translation is CASRASADTQYF.

At least ten counts were recorded for this clonotype. The rearrangement joins TRBV6-2 or TRBV6-3 to TRBJ1-1, with a possible D match to TRBD1 (5 bases). V shed 7 bases and J shed 10 bases, with 19 bases lying between them. The germline V gene encodes CDR1 MNHEY and CDR2 SVGEGT. The length of the CDR3 is 13 residues. The CDR3 DNA reads TGTGCCAGCATCCCCGGGGACCTAATGGCAGCTTTCTTT. As protein: CASIPGDLMAAFF.

This clonotype was counted between two and nine times. The V call is TRBV7-9, the J call TRBJ1-5; 7 bases line up with TRBD1. Losses at the gene ends were 6 bases for V and 6 bases for J; bases not matched to a gene: 8. Germline CDR1 is SEHNR and CDR2 is FQNEAQ (reference sequence). The CDR3 has 14 amino acids. CDR3 amino acids: CASSFQGDGQPQHF. The CDR3 DNA is TGTGCCAGCAGTTTTCAGGGGGATGGTCAGCCCCAGCATTTT.

This clonotype has only a few counts. The chain has TRBV20-1 and TRBJ1-2; no firm D call. Germline V lookup: CDR1 DFQATT, CDR2 SNEGSKA (reference sequence). Trimming took off 1 base at V and 4 bases at J, with 7 bases between the two ends. This CDR3 is 12 amino acids long. As DNA, the CDR3 is TGCAGTGCTAGAGTTGAGAGCTATGGCTACACCTTC. Translated: CSARVESYGYTF.

The chain employs TRBV6-1 and TRBJ2-1, with D perhaps TRBD1 (5 bases). The CDR3 is made up of 16 amino acids. Trimming pared 1 base from V and 4 bases from J, leaving 14 bases between. The germline gives CDR1 MNHNS, CDR2 SASEGT. CDR3 sequence (DNA): TGTGCCAGCAGTGAAGACCCACAGGACACATACAATGAGCAGTTCTTC. Encoded protein: CASSEDPQDTYNEQFF.

This clonotype was seen at least ten times. The chain carries TRBV28 and TRBJ2-5; TRBD1 matches 12 bases. The CDR3 is 15 residues long. V dropped 6 bases and J dropped 5; count of bases not matched to a gene: 7. Germline CDR1 reads MDHEN; CDR2 reads SYDVKM. Here the CDR3 reads CASRPPGQGAETQYF. The CDR3 DNA sequence: TGTGCCAGCAGACCTCCGGGACAGGGGGCGGAGACCCAGTACTTC.

Regarding this clonotype: This could be a read error, since a much larger clone is one nucleotide away. The V and J genes are TRBV5-6 and TRBJ2-7; no clear D. Germline V gives CDR1 SGHDT, CDR2 YYEEEE. The CDR3 runs 12 residues. Trimming removed 0 bases at V and 6 bases at J, with 7 bases between. The CDR3 DNA follows: TGTGCCAGCAGCTTGGGATTTTCCGAGCAGTACTTC. Encoded protein: CASSLGFSEQYF.

At least ten counts were recorded for this clonotype. The chain links TRBV30 to TRBJ1-2, with D perhaps matching TRBD1 (6 bases). This CDR3 contains 12 residues. CDR1 and CDR2 (germline): GTSNPN, SVGIG (reference sequence). The germline V and J ends were trimmed by 3 bases and 6 bases, with 11 bases remaining between them. The CDR3 reads CAWRQGFNGYTF. CDR3 DNA sequence: TGTGCCTGGAGACAGGGATTTAATGGCTACACCTTC.

This clonotype was recorded at least ten times. CDR3 residues: CASSQGISSTDTQYF. CDR3 nucleotide sequence: TGTGCCAGCTCACAAGGGATATCTAGCACAGATACGCAGTATTTT. The J gene is TRBJ2-3, the V gene TRBV18; D gene uncertain. Trimming left V 4 bases short and J 0 bases short, with 11 bases between. Germline assignment: CDR1 KGHSH and CDR2 LQKENI. The length of the CDR3 is 15 residues. The full variable domain, in which reference TRBV18 and TRBJ2-3 provide the parts outside the CDR3, is NAGVMQNPRHLVRRRGQEARLRCSPMKGHSHVYWYRQLPEEGLKFMVYLQKENIIDESGMPKERFSAEFPKEGPSILRIQQVVRGDSAAYFCASSQGISSTDTQYFGPGTRLTVL.

This clonotype appeared many times. The CDR3 sequence is CASSWGAGRRTEAFF. CDR3 DNA: TGTGCCAGCAGTTGGGGGGCAGGGAGGCGGACTGAAGCTTTCTTT. This chain connects TRBV28 to TRBJ1-1; D may be TRBD1 (6 bases). V lost 4 bases and J lost 5, with 17 bases in between. Germline values: CDR1 MDHEN, CDR2 SYDVKM. CDR3 length: 15 residues.

This clonotype was observed many times. The chain uses TRBV6-1 and TRBJ2-1; a weak D match, TRBD1 (5 bases). This CDR3 is 15 amino acids long. Looked up from germline, CDR1 is MNHNS and CDR2 is SASEGT. The germline V and J ends were trimmed by 6 bases and 6 bases, with 18 bases remaining between them. CDR3 amino acids: CASRKDNQGFNEQFF. The CDR3, as DNA: TGTGCCAGCAGAAAGGACAATCAAGGGTTCAATGAGCAGTTCTTC.